The rows below give T cell receptor beta chains drawn from one sample of a study of blood T cell repertoires in COVID-19. Profiled with immunoSEQ multiplex PCR; TCRdb holds only in-frame clones, not every one. The data hold a few hundred thousand clones, with approximately 86% observed a single time. Sequenced sample: peripheral blood. The receptors originated from a man aged 18 to 30 with active or convalescent COVID-19. The CDR3 runs from the conserved cysteine through the conserved F or W. A D gene is named only where the DNA matches it firmly. The size of a clone is reported for some rows only, either as once, few or many, or as a class for expanded clones.

>TRBJ2-7|.|.|TRBV5-6
TGTGCCAGCAGCCAAGGACTGAGGAGCTACGAGCAGTACTTC
CASSQGLRSYEQYF
>TRBJ1-1|.|.|TRBV18
TGTGCCAGCTCACCCCCAGGGTTTTCTGAAGCTTTCTTT
CASSPPGFSEAFF
>TRBJ1-6|.|TRBD1|TRBV4-3
TGCGCCAGCGGACCGACAGGGTATGGGAATTCACCCCTCCACTTT
CASGPTGYGNSPLHF
>TRBJ2-3|.|TRBD2|TRBV9
TGTGCCAGCAGCGTAGACGGGGGGGCCGCAGATACGCAGTATTTT
CASSVDGGAADTQYF
>TRBJ2-2|.|.|TRBV27
TGTGCCAGCAGTTCCCTCCCGGTGACCGGGGAGCTGTTTTTT
CASSSLPVTGELFF
>TRBJ1-1|.|.|TRBV18
TGTGCCAGCTCACCATTAGACAGTCACACTGAAGCTTTCTTT
CASSPLDSHTEAFF
>TRBJ2-3|.|TRBD2|TRBV7-3
TGTGCCAGCAGCTCATCCGGGACTAGCGGGAGGGCTTCAGATACGCAGTATTTT
CASSSSGTSGRASDTQYF
>TRBJ2-3|.|TRBD2|TRBV15
TGTGCCACCAGCTTCGAGAGCGGGGGCACAGATACGCAGTATTTT
CATSFESGGTDTQYF
>TRBJ2-1|.|.|TRBV27
TGTGCCAGCAGTTTAGCGTATAACCTAGACAATGAGCAGTTCTTC
CASSLAYNLDNEQFF
>TRBJ2-7|.|TRBD1|TRBV5-1
TGCGCCAGCAGCCCCTGGACAGGGGACGACTACGAGCAGTACTTC
CASSPWTGDDYEQYF
>TRBJ1-2|.|TRBD1|TRBV27
TGTGCCAGCAGTATTACTCTTACCGGGACAGCAAAATATGGCTACACCTTC
CASSITLTGTAKYGYTF
>TRBJ1-5|.|.|TRBV11-2
TGTGCCAGCAGCTCCTTCGGAGGCATGGGTGATCAGCCCCAGCATTTT
CASSSFGGMGDQPQHF
>TRBJ1-5|.|.|TRBV28
TGTGCCAGCAGTATCTCAGGGTTTTCCAATCAGCCCCAGCATTTT
CASSISGFSNQPQHF
>TRBJ2-2|.|.|TRBV15
TGTGCCACCAGCAGGACGCGGGGAAACACCGGGGAGCTGTTTTTT
CATSRTRGNTGELFF
>TRBJ1-2|.|TRBD1|TRBV7-9
TGTGCCAGCAGAGGGACAGGGGGCGCAGGGTATGGCTACACCTTC
CASRGTGGAGYGYTF
>TRBJ1-2|.|TRBD1|TRBV28
TGTGCCAGCAGTTCCACAGGGGGCCCTGGCTACACCTTC
CASSSTGGPGYTF
>TRBJ1-2|.|.|TRBV2
TGTGCCAGCAGTGTGTCAGGGGCGAACTATGGCTACACCTTC
CASSVSGANYGYTF
>TRBJ1-3|.|.|TRBV6-5
TGTGCCAGTTTGGGGAGTAGTGGAAACACCATATATTTT
CASLGSSGNTIYF
>TRBJ2-7|.|.|TRBV5-1
TGCGCCAGCAGCTTGACGGGGATTTTTTACGAGCAGTACTTC
CASSLTGIFYEQYF
>TRBJ2-7|.|TRBD1|TRBV4-1
TGCGCCAGCAGCCAAGAGTCCACAGGGGGTTACGAGCAGTACTTC
CASSQESTGGYEQYF
>TRBJ2-1|.|.|TRBV15
TGTGCCACCAGCGACATCGGGGACTCCAATCCTTTTGAGCAGTTCTTC
CATSDIGDSNPFEQFF
>TRBJ1-5|once|.|TRBV15
TGTGCCACCAGCAGTAGTTGGAATCAGCCCCAGCATTTT
CATSSSWNQPQHF
>TRBJ1-1|.|.|TRBV19
TGTGCCAGTAGGGAACAGGGCGGGGGGACTGAAGCTTTCTTT
CASREQGGGTEAFF
>TRBJ2-3|once|TRBD2|TRBV9
TGTGCCAGCAGCGTAGTGGGCGGGGGGGCCCCAGATACGCAGTATTTT
CASSVVGGGAPDTQYF